This T cell receptor (beta chain) was sequenced in a study of T cell responses to AZD1222 COVID-19 vaccine. The table came from immunoSEQ multiplex PCR; TCRdb's copy has only in-frame clones and leaves some out. The sample gives approximately 150,000 clones, about 89% of which show up once; approximately 3% is in the top ten. The CDR3 extends over 15 amino acids. Trimming pared 2 bases from V and 0 bases from J, leaving 7 bases between. Germline V gene lookup returns CDR1 KGHSH and CDR2 LQKENI. The sequence came from an adult in good health. The specimen was peripheral blood, collected on day 0 of AZD1222 vaccination. J is TRBJ2-2 and V is TRBV18; D unclear. The CDR3 here is CASSPSPTNTGELFF. The CDR3, as DNA: TGTGCCAGCTCACCATCCCCCACGAACACCGGGGAGCTGTTTTTT.